The 27 T cell receptor beta chains presented below share a single source sample, sequenced in a study of shared clonotypes between healthy human individuals. This table comes from immunoSEQ multiplex PCR, and its TCRdb copy is limited to in-frame clones, with some not included. The table lists roughly 2.2 million clones, approximately 95% of them singletons, with 0.39% in the top ten. Sequenced material: naive CD4+ T cells from PBMCs. The subset: CD45RA+ positively selected. These TCRs come from a young man in good health. Some clones in this sample may be carry-over from other donors' samples.

This chain links TRBV4-1 with TRBJ2-7, with unresolved D. CDR1 is MGHRA and CDR2 is YSYEKL in the germline V gene. This CDR3 comprises 14 residues. Trimming removed 3 bases from V and 4 bases from J, with 13 bases in between. CDR3 residues: CASSQILARYEQYF. CDR3 nucleotide sequence: TGCGCCAGCAGCCAGATTTTAGCAAGGTACGAGCAGTACTTC.

The table lists this clone with a few counts. This chain uses TRBV7-9 with TRBJ1-1; 7 bases map to TRBD1. CDR1 is SEHNR, CDR2 FQNEAQ, per germline (reference sequence). V was pared by 3 bases and J by 1 base, with 5 bases of the junction left unmatched. The CDR3 extends over 15 amino acids. The CDR3: CASSFDRVRNTEAFF. CDR3 DNA sequence: TGTGCCAGCAGCTTCGACAGGGTTCGGAACACTGAAGCTTTCTTT.

The chain carries TRBV30 and TRBJ2-7, with D possibly being TRBD1 or TRBD2 (7 bases each). CDR1 is GTSNPN and CDR2 is SVGIG in the germline V gene (reference sequence). Deletions cut 4 bases from V and 1 base from J, with 14 bases between. The CDR3 sequence is 14 residues long. CDR3 sequence reads: CAWTYQGGSYEQYF. The CDR3 region has the DNA TGTGCCTGGACCTACCAGGGGGGGTCCTACGAGCAGTACTTC. Together with reference TRBV30 and TRBJ2-7, the CDR3 gives the full variable domain: SQTIHQWPATLVQPVGSPLSLECTVEGTSNPNLYWYRQAAGRGLQLLFYSVGIGQISSEVPQNLSASRPQDRQFILSSKKLLLSDSGFYLCAWTYQGGSYEQYFGPGTRLTVT.

V and J are TRBV5-1 and TRBJ2-6; D is unresolved. The CDR3 spans 16 residues. Germline-derived CDR1 and CDR2 are SGHRS and YFSETQ. Trimming removed 9 bases at V and 1 base at J, with 17 bases between. The chain's CDR3 is CATKVGQQSGANVLTF. In DNA, the CDR3 is TGCGCCACCAAAGTCGGGCAGCAATCTGGGGCCAACGTCCTGACTTTC.

For this clone: This same CDR3 is encoded by further DNA sequences in the sample. The chain is built from TRBV28 and TRBJ2-3, with D uncertain. CDR1 is MDHEN and CDR2 is SYDVKM in the germline V gene. V dropped 1 base and J dropped 1 base, with 3 bases sitting between them. The CDR3 covers 13 residues. The DNA for the CDR3 is TGTGCCAGCAGTTTATCCGGCACAGATACGCAGTATTTT. Amino acid sequence: CASSLSGTDTQYF.

The chain recombines TRBV6-4 with TRBJ1-5, with TRBD1 identical over 7 bases. The CDR3 loop spans 14 amino acids. V gave up 7 bases and J gave up 3 bases; unmatched junction bases: 6. CDR1 and CDR2 from the germline V gene are MRHNA and SNTAGT. Here the CDR3 reads CASTLGTDNQPQHF. CDR3 in DNA: TGTGCCAGCACCCTGGGGACAGACAATCAGCCCCAGCATTTT.

J is TRBJ1-1 and V is TRBV28; TRBD1 aligns across 7 bases. Germline-derived CDR1 and CDR2 are MDHEN and SYDVKM. The length of the CDR3 is 16 residues. The junction had 10 bases not matched to a gene; V was cut back by 5 bases and J by 1 base. The CDR3 region is CASSHRQGPPNTEAFF. The CDR3 nucleotides read TGTGCCAGCAGTCATAGACAGGGACCACCGAACACTGAAGCTTTCTTT.

This chain joins TRBV9 and TRBJ1-1, with D maybe TRBD1 (5 bases). The V and J ends lost 0 bases and 4 bases respectively, with 10 bases between them. The germline gives CDR1 SGDLS, CDR2 YYNGEE. CDR3 length equals 14 residues. The CDR3 DNA is TGTGCCAGCAGCGTAGGAGGGGAGCGCACTGAAGCTTTCTTT. Protein sequence: CASSVGGERTEAFF.

V and J are TRBV29-1 and TRBJ2-5; D remains ambiguous. Looked up from germline, CDR1 is SQVTM and CDR2 is ANQGSEA. V lost 2 bases and J 2 bases, leaving 6 bases between the germline ends. This CDR3 comprises 12 residues. The CDR3 sequence: CSVEWMQETQYF. For the CDR3, the DNA is TGCAGCGTTGAATGGATGCAAGAGACCCAGTACTTC.

The CDR3 loop is CASSSGAGHQETQYF. The CDR3 DNA sequence: TGTGCCAGCAGCTCTGGGGCAGGGCACCAAGAGACCCAGTACTTC. This chain uses TRBV5-4 with TRBJ2-5; D might be TRBD1 (5 bases). The CDR3 spans 15 residues. Germline V CDR1 and CDR2: SGHNT, YYREEE (reference sequence). V gave up 3 bases and J gave up 0 bases, with 12 bases separating them.

The rearrangement uses TRBV7-3 and TRBJ2-2, with D maybe TRBD1 (6 bases). The CDR3 has 12 residues. Trimming removed 4 bases at V and 13 bases at J, with 13 bases between. Germline V gene sequence: CDR1 SGHTA, CDR2 FQGTGA. The CDR3 sequence: CASSSPGHPLFF. The CDR3 nucleotides are TGTGCCAGCAGCTCCCCGGGACATCCGCTGTTTTTT.

The V and J genes are TRBV7-2 and TRBJ2-1; TRBD1 or TRBD2 may be the D gene (5 bases each). Trimming took 5 bases from V and 6 from J, leaving 17 bases between them. This CDR3 spans 15 amino acids. Germline CDR1 and CDR2: SGHTA and FQGNSA. The DNA for the CDR3 is TGTGCCAGCAGCCCTTGGGGACGAAGGGGCAATGAGCAGTTCTTC. Protein product: CASSPWGRRGNEQFF. Based on the CDR3 plus reference TRBV7-2 and TRBJ2-1, the full variable domain is GAGVSQSPSNKVTEKGKDVELRCDPISGHTALYWYRQSLGQGLEFLIYFQGNSAPDKSGLPSDRFSAERTGGSVSTLTIQRTQQEDSAVYLCASSPWGRRGNEQFFGPGTRLTVL.

This clone has only a few counts. The chain is built from TRBV21-1 and TRBJ2-3; the table's D call, TRBD1, was not checked against the DNA. TRBV21-1 is a pseudogene locus. The CDR3 length is 15 residues. DNA of the CDR3: TGTGCCAGCAGCACCGGACAGGGGAGGGCAGATACGCAGTATTTT. It is translated as CASSTGQGRADTQYF.

This rearrangement joins TRBV9 to TRBJ2-4; TRBD2 matches at 7 bases. This CDR3 has 16 residues. V shed 0 bases, J shed 0 bases, and the junction held 3 bases outside the gene matches. Germline-derived CDR1 and CDR2 are SGDLS and YYNGEE. CDR3 DNA sequence: TGTGCCAGCAGCGTAGGTAGGGAGGGAGCCAAAAACATTCAGTACTTC. Translation: CASSVGREGAKNIQYF.

A remark on this clone: Distinct nucleotide sequences in the sample also encode this CDR3. The chain carries TRBV10-3 and TRBJ1-1, with D tentatively TRBD1 (6 bases). Germline V gene data show CDR1 as ENHRY and CDR2 as SYGVKD. V was pared by 0 bases and J by 4 bases, with 9 bases between. This CDR3 region has 14 residues. This CDR3 is CAISESRGGTEAFF. The DNA of the CDR3 is TGTGCCATCAGTGAGTCTAGGGGGGGCACTGAAGCTTTCTTT.

The V and J genes are TRBV7-6 and TRBJ1-3; 7 bases agree with TRBD1. With V trimmed by 5 bases and J by 4 bases, 11 bases remained unmatched. This CDR3 spans 16 amino acids. The V gene's germline CDR1 is SGHVS and CDR2 FNYEAQ. Written as DNA, the CDR3 is TGTGCCAGCAGCAAAGGACAGGTCGGCCTAGGAAACACCATATATTTT. Its translation: CASSKGQVGLGNTIYF.

V gene TRBV18 combines with J gene TRBJ1-1; 7 bases are shared with TRBD1. The germline V gene has CDR1 KGHSH and CDR2 LQKENI. The V segment lost 4 bases and the J segment 2 bases; nucleotides outside the gene matches: 7. This CDR3 spans 15 amino acids. The CDR3 nucleotides read TGTGCCAGCTCACTTCTACAGGGGTCCAACACTGAAGCTTTCTTT. Protein sequence: CASSLLQGSNTEAFF.

The chain joins TRBV9 to TRBJ2-1; 8 nucleotides match TRBD2. The CDR3 spans 16 residues. Germline V gene lookup returns CDR1 SGDLS and CDR2 YYNGEE. V shed 4 bases, J shed 0 bases, and the junction held 6 bases outside the gene matches. CDR3 sequence: CASSIIAGSSYNEQFF. The CDR3 DNA reads TGTGCCAGCAGCATTATAGCGGGGAGCTCCTACAATGAGCAGTTCTTC.

This sequence joins TRBV7-9 and TRBJ2-1; the match to TRBD2 covers 13 bases. After removal of 4 bases from V and 7 bases from J, the junction contained 7 bases not matched to a gene. The CDR3 consists of 16 residues. Per the germline V gene, CDR1 is SEHNR and CDR2 is FQNEAQ (reference sequence). Written as DNA, the CDR3 is TGTGCCAGCAGCTCTCGAACTAGCGGGAGGGTAAATGAGCAGTTCTTC. It translates to CASSSRTSGRVNEQFF.

The chain couples TRBV9 to TRBJ1-5, with 11 nucleotides matching TRBD1. The CDR3 sequence is 15 residues long. Losses at the gene ends were 4 bases for V and 4 bases for J; bases not matched to a gene: 4. Germline assignment: CDR1 SGDLS and CDR2 YYNGEE. The DNA of the CDR3 is TGTGCCAGCAGCTTCGGACAGGGGGCAAATCAGCCCCAGCATTTT. As protein: CASSFGQGANQPQHF.

The rearrangement joins TRBV4-1 to TRBJ2-7; maybe TRBD2 (6 bases). CDR1 is MGHRA, CDR2 YSYEKL, per germline. Trimming removed 3 bases at V and 0 bases at J, with 12 bases between. The CDR3 is 15 amino acids. The CDR3 reads CASSHATSFSYEQYF. CDR3 sequence (DNA): TGCGCCAGCAGCCACGCGACTAGTTTCTCCTACGAGCAGTACTTC.

The rearrangement joins TRBV28 to TRBJ1-4; TRBD1 agrees at 11 bases. The trim removed 2 bases at V and 8 bases at J, leaving 10 bases unmatched. This CDR3 has 17 residues. Germline V gene sequence: CDR1 MDHEN, CDR2 SYDVKM. CDR3 in amino acids: CASSLPPGQGGEEKLFF. DNA of the CDR3: TGTGCCAGCAGTTTACCACCGGGACAGGGGGGGGAGGAAAAACTGTTTTTT. Full variable domain (outside the CDR3, taken from reference TRBV28 and TRBJ1-4): DVKVTQSSRYLVKRTGEKVFLECVQDMDHENMFWYRQDPGLGLRLIYFSYDVKMKEKGDIPEGYSVSREKKERFSLILESASTNQTSMYLCASSLPPGQGGEEKLFFGSGTQLSVL.

This sequence joins TRBV5-1 and TRBJ2-1; weak D call: TRBD2 (6 bases). CDR3 size: 14 residues. V lost 0 bases and J 8 bases, leaving 12 bases between the germline ends. CDR1 is SGHRS, CDR2 YFSETQ, per germline. CDR3 in amino acids: CASSLVGGTYEQFF. CDR3 in DNA: TGCGCCAGCAGCTTGGTCGGCGGGACTTATGAGCAGTTCTTC.

The V gene is TRBV5-8, the J gene TRBJ2-2; TRBD1 matches 9 bases. The CDR3 loop spans 19 amino acids. Germline values: CDR1 SGHTS, CDR2 YDEGEE. V was pared by 1 base and J by 4 bases, with 14 bases of the junction left unmatched. The CDR3 is CASSLKLDRGSYGTGELFF. CDR3 in DNA: TGTGCCAGCAGCTTGAAGCTCGACAGGGGGTCATATGGCACCGGGGAGCTGTTTTTT.

J is TRBJ2-2 and V is TRBV30, with D hard to call. Germline V gives CDR1 GTSNPN, CDR2 SVGIG (reference sequence). Trimming took off 0 bases at V and 3 bases at J, with 8 bases between the two ends. This CDR3 is built from 14 residues. The CDR3 region has the DNA TGTGCCTGGAGTGTATCATGGGACACCGGGGAGCTGTTTTTT. Amino acids: CAWSVSWDTGELFF.

The sample holds one count of this clone. This sample also contains other DNA sequences that code for the same CDR3. The chain carries TRBV27 and TRBJ2-5; possibly TRBD2 for D (6 bases). Per germline, CDR1 MNHEY and CDR2 SMNVEV (reference sequence). The CDR3 spans 12 residues. V lost 8 bases and J 4 bases, leaving 11 bases between the germline ends. CDR3 in DNA: TGTGCCAGCCGTGGGGGGTCAGAGACCCAGTACTTC. Translation: CASRGGSETQYF.

V gene TRBV7-8 combines with J gene TRBJ2-1, with D uncertain. The CDR3 sequence is 16 residues long. Deletions cut 7 bases from V and 4 bases from J, with 20 bases between. In germline, CDR1 is SGHVS, CDR2 FQNEAQ. CDR3 region: CASIGLYFTKYNEQFF. CDR3 DNA sequence: TGTGCCAGCATTGGGTTGTACTTTACCAAATACAATGAGCAGTTCTTC.